The clone carrying this T cell receptor (beta chain) was picked up a small number of times. The antigen is undetermined. This sample stems from a study of cytomegalovirus exposure and HLA in healthy donors. Trimming pared 3 bases from V and 2 bases from J, leaving 9 bases between. Looked up from germline, CDR1 is SGHTA and CDR2 is FQGNSA. This CDR3 is 14 amino acids long. Use of 60 Vbeta and 13 Jbeta primers characterized the PCR. This table comes from immunoSEQ multiplex PCR, and its TCRdb copy is limited to in-frame clones, with some not included. The sample shows 150,000 or so clones, 75% to 80% of them seen only once. Regarding the study as a whole: Being productive about 90% or about 30% of the time was typical of most TCR beta V segments in an earlier analysis. The classifier reportedly diagnosed cytomegalovirus status with high specificity and sensitivity. HLA alleles were associated with around 17,000 TCR beta sequences in a later analysis at 0.05 false discovery rate.

The chain uses TRBV7-2 and TRBJ2-3; a possible D gene is TRBD1 (5 bases). The sample was PBMCs. The sequence came from a woman aged 50 to 65 in good health and CMV-seropositive. The CDR3 DNA sequence: TGTGCCAGCAGCTTTGGACACCACACAGATACGCAGTATTTT. Its protein product is CASSFGHHTDTQYF.